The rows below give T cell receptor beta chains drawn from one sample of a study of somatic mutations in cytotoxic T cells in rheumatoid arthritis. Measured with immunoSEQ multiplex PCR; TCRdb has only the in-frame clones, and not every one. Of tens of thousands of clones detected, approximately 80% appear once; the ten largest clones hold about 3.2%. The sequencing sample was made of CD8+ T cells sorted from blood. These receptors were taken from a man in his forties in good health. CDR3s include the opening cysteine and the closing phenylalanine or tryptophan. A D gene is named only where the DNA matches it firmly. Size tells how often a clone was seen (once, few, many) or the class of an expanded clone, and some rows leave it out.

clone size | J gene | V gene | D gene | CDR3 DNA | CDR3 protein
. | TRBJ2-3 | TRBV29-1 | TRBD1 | TGCAGCGTTGAAGGGGACAGAACAGATACGCAGTATTTT | CSVEGDRTDTQYF
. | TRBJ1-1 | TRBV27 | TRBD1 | TGTGCCAGCACTGACCGGGACAGGGGTATGAACACTGAAGCTTTCTTT | CASTDRDRGMNTEAFF
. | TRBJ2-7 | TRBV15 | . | TGTGCCACCAGCAGAGATCGGTACAGTTCCTACGAGCAGTACTTC | CATSRDRYSSYEQYF
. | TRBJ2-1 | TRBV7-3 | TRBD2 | TGTGCCAGCAGCCTTAGCGGGAGTGATGAGCAGTTCTTC | CASSLSGSDEQFF
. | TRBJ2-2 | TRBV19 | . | TGTGCCAGTAGTATAACTCGGGGTAACACCGGGGAGCTGTTTTTT | CASSITRGNTGELFF
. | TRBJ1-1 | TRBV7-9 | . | TGTGCCAGCAGCTCCCAAGAGGGTAACGAAGCTTTCTTT | CASSSQEGNEAFF
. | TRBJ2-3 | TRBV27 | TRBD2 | TGTGCCAGCAGTCCCATGACTAGCGGTATTACCGTGACAGATACGCAGTATTTT | CASSPMTSGITVTDTQYF
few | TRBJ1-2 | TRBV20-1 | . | TGCAGTGCCCCGGGTTCCAAAGGCTACACCTTC | CSAPGSKGYTF
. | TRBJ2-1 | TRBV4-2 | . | TGTGCCAGCAGCTATCTTGCAGGTGCCAATGAGCAGTTCTTC | CASSYLAGANEQFF
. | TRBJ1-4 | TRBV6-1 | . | TGTGCCAGCAGTGAAGGGTTCAAACTGGAAAAACTGTTTTTT | CASSEGFKLEKLFF
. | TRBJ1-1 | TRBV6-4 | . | TGTGCCAGCAGTGAAAGGCCCAAGGGTCCAGAACTTCTGAACACTGAAGCTTTCTTT | CASSERPKGPELLNTEAFF
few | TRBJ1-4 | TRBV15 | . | TGTGCCACCAGCAGTAAGGCAGGGTCTAATGAAAAACTGTTTTTT | CATSSKAGSNEKLFF
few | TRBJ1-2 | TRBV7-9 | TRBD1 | TGTGCCAGCAGCTTACCTGGGACAGCAGAGTATGGCTACACCTTC | CASSLPGTAEYGYTF
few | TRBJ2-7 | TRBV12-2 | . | TGTGCAAGTCGCTTGAGCGGGGCCTACGAGCAGTACTTC | CASRLSGAYEQYF
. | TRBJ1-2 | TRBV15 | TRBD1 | TGTGCCACCAGCCCCAGGGGGACAACAAATAACTATGGCTACACCTTC | CATSPRGTTNNYGYTF
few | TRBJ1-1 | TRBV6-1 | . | TGTGCCAGCAGCGAACTCTTGAGGCAGCTAGGCACTGAAGCTTTCTTT | CASSELLRQLGTEAFF